Shown below are 32 T cell receptor beta chains from a single sample sequenced in a study of blood T cell repertoires in COVID-19. Only in-frame clones appear in the TCRdb table, and some are missing; sequencing was by immunoSEQ multiplex PCR. The top ten hold about 7% of the sample, which has around 370,000 clones, about nine tenths seen once. What was sequenced was peripheral blood. The receptors shown here come from a woman in her 70s with COVID-19, enrolled during active disease.

The chain joins TRBV7-8 to TRBJ2-3; 7 bases match TRBD1. V lost 3 bases to trimming and J lost 2 bases; unmatched junction nucleotides: 2. The CDR3 is made up of 14 amino acids. Germline-derived CDR1 and CDR2 are SGHVS and FQNEAQ. The CDR3 spells CASSFQGVTDTQYF. Written as DNA, the CDR3 is TGTGCCAGCAGCTTCCAGGGGGTCACAGATACGCAGTATTTT. Full variable domain (outside the CDR3, taken from reference TRBV7-8 and TRBJ2-3): GAGVSQSPRYKVAKRGQDVALRCDPISGHVSLFWYQQALGQGPEFLTYFQNEAQLDKSGLPSDRFFAERPEGSVSTLKIQRTQQEDSAVYLCASSFQGVTDTQYFGPGTRLTVL.

This chain joins TRBV18 and TRBJ1-1, with a possible D match to TRBD1 (5 bases). From germline, CDR1 is KGHSH and CDR2 LQKENI. The CDR3 has 13 residues. V was trimmed by 4 bases and J by 2 bases, leaving 8 bases between them. In DNA form, the CDR3 reads TGTGCCAGCTCACAGGGGTCAAACACTGAAGCTTTCTTT. This codes for CASSQGSNTEAFF.

This clone was picked up one time. V is TRBV11-2 and J is TRBJ1-2; D uncertain. The CDR3 is 11 residues long. Per the germline V gene, CDR1 is SGHAT and CDR2 is FQNNGV. V shed 5 bases and J shed 3 bases, with 4 bases lying between them. The CDR3 loop reads CASSPYYGYTF. CDR3 nucleotide sequence: TGTGCCAGCAGCCCTTACTATGGCTACACCTTC.

With respect to this clone: The germline gene is not matched at one end of the junction; a read error may be the cause. This chain links TRBV3-1 (or the pseudogene TRBV3-2) with TRBJ2-7; TRBD1 matches at 12 bases. This CDR3 is 14 amino acids long. CDR1 is LGHDT and CDR2 is YNNKEL in the germline V gene (reference sequence). The CDR3: CVSSLGQGANEQYF. Written as DNA, the CDR3 is TGTGTCAGCAGCCTGGGACAGGGGGCGAACGAGCAGTACTTC.

The V call is TRBV6-5, the J call TRBJ2-7; D may be TRBD1 (6 bases). The germline gives CDR1 MNHEY, CDR2 SVGAGI. V dropped 7 bases and J dropped 4 bases, with 11 bases sitting between them. The CDR3 is made up of 12 amino acids. The chain's CDR3 is CASTHRAYEQYF. CDR3 bases: TGTGCCAGCACTCACAGGGCTTACGAGCAGTACTTC.

The rearrangement uses TRBV18 and TRBJ1-1; no firm D call. Trimming removed 6 bases at V and 2 bases at J, with 10 bases between. The CDR3 runs to 13 residues. Germline V CDR1 and CDR2: KGHSH, LQKENI. CDR3 bases: TGTGCCAGCTCGCCGCCGAGTAACACTGAAGCTTTCTTT. This sequence encodes CASSPPSNTEAFF.

V and J are TRBV2 and TRBJ1-2; D possibly corresponds to TRBD1 (5 bases). Germline values: CDR1 SNHLY, CDR2 FYNNEI. This CDR3 region has 13 residues. The ends were cut back, 6 bases at V and 2 bases at J, with 10 bases in the middle. CDR3 sequence (DNA): TGTGCCAGCAGCGCCGACAGAAACTATGGCTACACCTTC. Protein product: CASSADRNYGYTF.

The J gene is TRBJ1-3, the V gene TRBV19; no clear D. Deletions cut 5 bases from V and 0 bases from J, with 8 bases between. This CDR3 region has 14 residues. Per the germline V gene, CDR1 is LNHDA and CDR2 is SQIVND (reference sequence). The CDR3 DNA is TGTGCCAGTAGTGCAGGCCTCTCTGGAAACACCATATATTTT. This translates into CASSAGLSGNTIYF.

The chain combines TRBV7-8 with TRBJ1-4, with D perhaps matching TRBD1 (5 bases). Germline CDR1 SGHVS, CDR2 FQNEAQ. V was clipped by 4 bases and J by 7 bases, with 16 bases between them. The CDR3 extends over 15 amino acids. Here the CDR3 DNA reads TGTGCCAGCAGCTCTGTGGAGGGGTACGGTGAAAAACTGTTTTTT. This sequence encodes CASSSVEGYGEKLFF. Variable domain in full (rest from reference TRBV7-8 and TRBJ1-4): GAGVSQSPRYKVAKRGQDVALRCDPISGHVSLFWYQQALGQGPEFLTYFQNEAQLDKSGLPSDRFFAERPEGSVSTLKIQRTQQEDSAVYLCASSSVEGYGEKLFFGSGTQLSVL.

The rearrangement uses TRBV24-1 and TRBJ2-1, with TRBD1 matching over 9 bases. Trimming removed 4 bases from V and 7 bases from J; junction bases left unmatched: 10. The CDR3 loop spans 16 amino acids. CDR1 KGHDR and CDR2 SFDVKD come from the germline V gene. The CDR3: CATSDWTGQGKNEQFF. The CDR3 coding sequence is TGTGCCACCAGTGACTGGACTGGACAGGGGAAAAATGAGCAGTTCTTC.

This chain uses TRBV6-6 with TRBJ1-2; 8 bases align to TRBD1. J gave up 4 bases and V 3 bases, and 4 bases lay outside the gene matches. The CDR3 consists of 14 residues. Germline V gives CDR1 MNHNY, CDR2 SVGAGI (reference sequence). CDR3 region: CASSYSQGAYGYTF. The CDR3 DNA reads as TGTGCCAGCAGTTATAGTCAGGGGGCCTATGGCTACACCTTC.

Worth noting for this clone: A junction end diverges from the germline sequence, so it may reflect a read error. The V call is TRBV10-3, the J call TRBJ2-2; 9 positions match TRBD1. This CDR3 region has 14 residues. CDR1 is ENHRY, CDR2 SYGVKD, per germline. In DNA form, the CDR3 reads TGTACCATCAGGACAGGGGAGGGGACCGGGGAGCTGTTTTTT. Protein: CTIRTGEGTGELFF.

This sequence joins TRBV6-2 or TRBV6-3 and TRBJ2-7, with 7 bases lining up with TRBD1. Germline V gene data show CDR1 as MNHEY and CDR2 as SVGEGT. With V trimmed by 6 bases and J by 3 bases, 17 bases remained unmatched. CDR3 size: 17 residues. Here the CDR3 reads CASSPTRGRDSVYEQYF. The CDR3 DNA sequence: TGTGCCAGCAGCCCTACGAGAGGCCGGGACAGCGTCTACGAGCAGTACTTC.

The CDR3 DNA sequence: TGTGCCAGCAGTTGGAGCAGCAGCTCCAATCAGCCCCAGCATTTT. This codes for CASSWSSSSNQPQHF. This chain joins TRBV27 and TRBJ1-5; D is uncertain. This CDR3 has 15 amino acids. Germline V lookup: CDR1 MNHEY, CDR2 SMNVEV (reference sequence). V was cut by 4 bases and J by 3 bases, with 13 bases left in between.

V is TRBV28 and J is TRBJ2-1; 10 bases align to TRBD1. V shed 6 bases and J 1 base; nucleotides not matched to a gene: 6. Germline V gene lookup returns CDR1 MDHEN and CDR2 SYDVKM. This CDR3 is built from 16 residues. The CDR3 is CASSLTGQGSYNEQFF. CDR3 DNA sequence: TGTGCCAGCAGCTTAACGGGACAGGGGTCCTACAATGAGCAGTTCTTC.

The rearrangement links TRBV11-2 to TRBJ2-2; TRBD2 agrees at 7 bases. Germline CDR1 and CDR2: SGHAT and FQNNGV. This CDR3 contains 16 residues. J gave up 6 bases and V 0 bases, and 7 bases lay outside the gene matches. For the CDR3, the DNA is TGTGCCAGCAGCTTAGAAGGTCGGGGGGACGCCGGGGAGCTGTTTTTT. It translates to CASSLEGRGDAGELFF.

This clone was seen repeatedly, ten times or more. The chain uses TRBV24-1 and TRBJ2-5; 7 nucleotides line up with TRBD1. The CDR3 consists of 12 residues. With V trimmed by 12 bases and J by 1 base, 4 bases remained unmatched. Per the germline V gene, CDR1 is KGHDR and CDR2 is SFDVKD. The CDR3 loop reads CASQGVQETQYF. DNA of the CDR3: TGTGCCTCCCAGGGGGTCCAAGAGACCCAGTACTTC.

V usage is TRBV7-9 and J usage is TRBJ1-2; TRBD1 is a possible D gene (6 bases). With 1 base removed from V and 3 bases from J, the gap between germline ends came to 12 bases. This CDR3 has 15 residues. The germline CDR1 and CDR2 sequences are SEHNR and FQNEAQ (reference sequence). Written as DNA, the CDR3 is TGTGCCAGCAGCTTAGAGCCAGGGGAACACTATGGCTACACCTTC. Residues: CASSLEPGEHYGYTF.

V usage is TRBV2 and J usage is TRBJ1-6; TRBD1 is a possible D gene (6 bases). V was clipped by 3 bases and J by 6 bases, with 9 bases between them. CDR1 is SNHLY, CDR2 FYNNEI, per germline. The CDR3 totals 14 residues. In DNA form, the CDR3 reads TGTGCCAGCAGTGAGGAAGGGGGTAATTCACCCCTCCACTTT. Amino acids: CASSEEGGNSPLHF.

The CDR3 nucleotides are TGTGCCAGTCGTAGTACCGGGGAGCTGTTTTTT. This encodes CASRSTGELFF. V is TRBV7-9 and J is TRBJ2-2, with D unclear. Per the germline V gene, CDR1 is SEHNR and CDR2 is FQNEAQ (reference sequence). The CDR3 runs 11 residues. V dropped 9 bases and J dropped 5 bases, with 7 bases sitting between them.

The chain joins TRBV27 to TRBJ1-2, with 7 bases matching TRBD1. Germline V CDR1 and CDR2: MNHEY, SMNVEV (reference sequence). V shed 5 bases, J shed 7 bases, and the junction held 7 bases outside the gene matches. This CDR3 spans 13 amino acids. This chain's CDR3 is CASSPRDSLGYTF. CDR3 coding DNA: TGTGCCAGCAGTCCGCGGGACAGCCTTGGCTACACCTTC.

The chain is built from TRBV12-5 and TRBJ1-4, with 8 bases fitting TRBD1. This CDR3 contains 16 residues. The junction had 8 bases not matched to a gene; V was cut back by 0 bases and J by 8 bases. Per germline, CDR1 LGHNT and CDR2 FRNRAP. The CDR3 nucleotides read TGTGCTAGTGGTTTGGTACTAGGACAGGGAAACGAAAAACTGTTTTTT. Translated, it gives CASGLVLGQGNEKLFF.

V gene TRBV2 combines with J gene TRBJ1-4; TRBD1 aligns across 9 bases. This CDR3 has 17 residues. Germline CDR1 SNHLY, CDR2 FYNNEI. V shed 2 bases and J 8 bases; nucleotides not matched to a gene: 12. The CDR3 protein is CASSETGGTRILEKLFF. In nucleotides, the CDR3 is TGTGCCAGCAGTGAAACAGGGGGCACTAGGATTTTGGAAAAACTGTTTTTT.

This chain links TRBV19 with TRBJ1-5; TRBD1 agrees at 9 bases. From germline, CDR1 is LNHDA and CDR2 SQIVND (reference sequence). The CDR3 covers 16 residues. J gave up 11 bases and V 7 bases, and 18 bases lay outside the gene matches. CDR3 nucleotide sequence: TGTGCCAGTACTACCTCCCGGGACAGGGACCTCCCGTCCCAGCATTTT. This gives the protein CASTTSRDRDLPSQHF.

J is TRBJ2-7 and V is TRBV4-1; D may be TRBD1 (5 bases). Trimming left V 3 bases short and J 3 bases short, with 9 bases between. CDR3 length equals 13 residues. Germline V lookup: CDR1 MGHRA, CDR2 YSYEKL. The CDR3 loop is CASSQGLLYEQYF. CDR3 nucleotide sequence: TGCGCCAGCAGCCAGGGGCTACTCTACGAGCAGTACTTC.

This sequence joins TRBV28 and TRBJ2-5, with D unresolved. This CDR3 has 16 amino acids. Germline CDR1 and CDR2: MDHEN and SYDVKM. Trimming removed 2 bases at V and 4 bases at J, with 17 bases between. The CDR3 region has the DNA TGTGCCAGCAGTTTAGGTTTGGCCGGGTTCACAGAGACCCAGTACTTC. Translated, it gives CASSLGLAGFTETQYF.

The CDR3 reads CASSYPGTAEGELFF. The CDR3 region has the DNA TGTGCCAGCAGTTATCCCGGGACAGCCGAGGGGGAGCTGTTTTTT. The J gene is TRBJ2-2, the V gene TRBV5-6; TRBD1 agrees at 7 bases. V shed 5 bases and J 8 bases; nucleotides not matched to a gene: 12. The CDR3 contains 15 residues. The germline gives CDR1 SGHDT, CDR2 YYEEEE.

This chain joins TRBV3-1 (or the pseudogene TRBV3-2) and TRBJ1-3, with 8 bases that match TRBD1. CDR3 size: 16 residues. J gave up 8 bases and V 4 bases, and 13 bases lay outside the gene matches. Germline CDR1 LGHDT, CDR2 YNNKEL (reference sequence). CDR3: CASSPSKQGVVDTIYF. The CDR3 DNA sequence: TGTGCCAGCAGCCCTAGTAAACAGGGGGTGGTAGACACCATATATTTT.

The V and J genes are TRBV6-5 and TRBJ1-1; D possibly corresponds to TRBD1 (5 bases). Germline V gives CDR1 MNHEY, CDR2 SVGAGI. CDR3 size: 15 residues. Deletions cut 2 bases from V and 5 bases from J, with 15 bases between. The CDR3 loop reads CASSYMGRDGTEAFF. The CDR3 DNA is TGTGCCAGCAGTTACATGGGCAGGGATGGGACTGAAGCTTTCTTT.

The chain has TRBV27 and TRBJ2-7; a possible D gene is TRBD1 (6 bases). Germline-derived CDR1 and CDR2 are MNHEY and SMNVEV (reference sequence). V lost 0 bases to trimming and J lost 1 base, with 10 bases between them. The CDR3 has 15 amino acids. The CDR3 protein is CASSLSPTGSYEQYF. CDR3 bases: TGTGCCAGCAGTTTATCCCCGACAGGATCCTACGAGCAGTACTTC.

The chain couples TRBV29-1 to TRBJ1-2; D unclear. Per the germline V gene, CDR1 is SQVTM and CDR2 is ANQGSEA. V shed 0 bases and J shed 8 bases, with 16 bases lying between them. CDR3 size: 14 residues. CDR3 residues: CSVEDPSLVLGYTF. CDR3 nucleotide sequence: TGCAGCGTTGAAGATCCGTCACTGGTATTGGGCTACACCTTC.

CDR3 protein: CASSFLPQFNYGYTF. The DNA for the CDR3 is TGCGCCAGCAGCTTTCTTCCGCAGTTTAACTATGGCTACACCTTC. This chain uses TRBV5-1 with TRBJ1-2; no clear D. With 2 bases removed from V and 1 base from J, the gap between germline ends came to 12 bases. The CDR3 is made up of 15 amino acids. The germline V gene encodes CDR1 SGHRS and CDR2 YFSETQ.